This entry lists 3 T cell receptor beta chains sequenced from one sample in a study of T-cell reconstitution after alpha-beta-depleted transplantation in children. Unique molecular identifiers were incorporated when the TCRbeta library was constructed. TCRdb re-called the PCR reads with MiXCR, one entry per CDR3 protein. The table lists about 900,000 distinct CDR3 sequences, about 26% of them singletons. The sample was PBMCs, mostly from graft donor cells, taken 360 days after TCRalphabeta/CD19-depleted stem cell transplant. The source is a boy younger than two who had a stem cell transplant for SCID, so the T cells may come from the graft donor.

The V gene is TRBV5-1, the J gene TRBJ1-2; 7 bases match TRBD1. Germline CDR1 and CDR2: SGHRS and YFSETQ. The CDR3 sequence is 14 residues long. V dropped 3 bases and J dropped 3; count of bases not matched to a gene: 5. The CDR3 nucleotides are TGCGCCAGCAGCTGGGGACAGCCAGACTATGGCTACACCTTC. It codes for CASSWGQPDYGYTF. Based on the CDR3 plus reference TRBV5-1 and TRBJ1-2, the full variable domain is KAGVTQTPRYLIKTRGQQVTLSCSPISGHRSVSWYQQTPGQGLQFLFEYFSETQRNKGNFPGRFSGRQFSNSRSEMNVSTLELGDSALYLCASSWGQPDYGYTFGSGTRLTVV.

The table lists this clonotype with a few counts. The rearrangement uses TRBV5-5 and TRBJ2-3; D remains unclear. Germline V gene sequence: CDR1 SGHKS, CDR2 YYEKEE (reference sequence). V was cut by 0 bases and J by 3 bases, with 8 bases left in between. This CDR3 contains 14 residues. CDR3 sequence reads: CASSLAPITDTQYF. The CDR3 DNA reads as TGTGCCAGCAGCTTGGCGCCAATTACAGATACGCAGTATTTT. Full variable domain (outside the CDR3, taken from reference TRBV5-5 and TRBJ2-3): DAGVTQSPTHLIKTRGQQVTLRCSPISGHKSVSWYQQVLGQGPQFIFQYYEKEERGRGNFPDRFSARQFPNYSSELNVNALLLGDSALYLCASSLAPITDTQYFGPGTRLTVL.

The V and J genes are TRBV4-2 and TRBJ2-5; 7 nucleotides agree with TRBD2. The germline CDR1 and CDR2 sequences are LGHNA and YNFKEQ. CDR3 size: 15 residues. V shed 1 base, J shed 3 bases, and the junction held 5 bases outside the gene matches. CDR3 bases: TGTGCCAGCAGCCAAGTGGGCGGGACTAAAGAGACCCAGTACTTC. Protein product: CASSQVGGTKETQYF.